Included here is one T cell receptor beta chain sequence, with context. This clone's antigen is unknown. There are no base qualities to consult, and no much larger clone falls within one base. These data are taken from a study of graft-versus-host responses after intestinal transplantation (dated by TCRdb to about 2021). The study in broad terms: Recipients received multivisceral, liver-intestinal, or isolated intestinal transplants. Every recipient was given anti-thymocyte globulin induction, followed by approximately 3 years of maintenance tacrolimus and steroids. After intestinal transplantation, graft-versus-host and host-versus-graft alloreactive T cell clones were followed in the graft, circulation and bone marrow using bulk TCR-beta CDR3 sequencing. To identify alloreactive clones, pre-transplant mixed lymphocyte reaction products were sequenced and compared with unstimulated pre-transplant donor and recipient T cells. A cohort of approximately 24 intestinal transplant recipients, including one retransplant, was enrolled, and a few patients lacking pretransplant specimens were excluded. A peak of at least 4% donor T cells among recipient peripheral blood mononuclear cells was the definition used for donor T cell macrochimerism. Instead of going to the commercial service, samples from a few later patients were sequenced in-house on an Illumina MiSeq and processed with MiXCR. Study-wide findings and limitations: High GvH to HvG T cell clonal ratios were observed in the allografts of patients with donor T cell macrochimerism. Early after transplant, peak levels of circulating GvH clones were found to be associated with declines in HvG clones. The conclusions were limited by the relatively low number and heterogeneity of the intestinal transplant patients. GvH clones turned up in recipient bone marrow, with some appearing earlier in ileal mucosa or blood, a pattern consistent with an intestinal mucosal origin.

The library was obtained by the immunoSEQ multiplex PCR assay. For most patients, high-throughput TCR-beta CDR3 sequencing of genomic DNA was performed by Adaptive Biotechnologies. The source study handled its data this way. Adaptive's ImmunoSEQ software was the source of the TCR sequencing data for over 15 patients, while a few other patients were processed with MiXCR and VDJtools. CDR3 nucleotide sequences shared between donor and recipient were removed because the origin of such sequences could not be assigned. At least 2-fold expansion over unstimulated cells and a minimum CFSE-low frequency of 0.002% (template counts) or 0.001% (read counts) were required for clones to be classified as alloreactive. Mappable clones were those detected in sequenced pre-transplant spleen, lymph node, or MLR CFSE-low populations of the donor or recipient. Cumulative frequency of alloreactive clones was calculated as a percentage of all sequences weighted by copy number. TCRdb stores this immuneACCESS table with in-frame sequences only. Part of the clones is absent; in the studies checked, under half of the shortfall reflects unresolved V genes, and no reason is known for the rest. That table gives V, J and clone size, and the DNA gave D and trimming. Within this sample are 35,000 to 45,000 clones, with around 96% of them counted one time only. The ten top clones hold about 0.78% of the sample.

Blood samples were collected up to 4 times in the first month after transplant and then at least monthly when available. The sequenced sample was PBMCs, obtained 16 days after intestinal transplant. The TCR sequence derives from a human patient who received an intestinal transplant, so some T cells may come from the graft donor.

The CDR3 loop reads CASTPLAGGTDTQYF. The bases are TGTGCCAGTACCCCCTTAGCGGGAGGTACAGATACGCAGTATTTT. This chain joins TRBV19 to TRBJ2-3, with 10 central nucleotides matching TRBD2. From the cysteine up to the phenylalanine, the CDR3 has a length of 15 residues. This entry keeps only the CDR3 DNA: 45 bases, framed from base 1. CDR1 and CDR2 were assigned from the germline V gene (reference sequence) as LNHDA and SQIVND. The germline V end is reduced by 7 bases and the J end by 3 bases; junction bases left unmatched: 7.